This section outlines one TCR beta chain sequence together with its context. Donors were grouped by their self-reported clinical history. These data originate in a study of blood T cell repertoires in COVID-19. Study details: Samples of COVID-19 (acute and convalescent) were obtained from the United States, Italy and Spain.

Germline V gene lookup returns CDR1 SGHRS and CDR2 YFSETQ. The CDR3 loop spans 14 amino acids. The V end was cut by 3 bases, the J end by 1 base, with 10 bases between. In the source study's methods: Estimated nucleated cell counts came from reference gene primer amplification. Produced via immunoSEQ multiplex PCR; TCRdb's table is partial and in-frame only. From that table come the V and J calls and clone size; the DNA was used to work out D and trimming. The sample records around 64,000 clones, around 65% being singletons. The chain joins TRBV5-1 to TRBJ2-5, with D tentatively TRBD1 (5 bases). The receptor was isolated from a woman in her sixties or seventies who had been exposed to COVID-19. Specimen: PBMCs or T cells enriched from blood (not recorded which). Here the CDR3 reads CASSWSDSQETQYF. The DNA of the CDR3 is TGCGCCAGCAGCTGGTCAGACAGCCAAGAGACCCAGTACTTC.